This TCR beta chain comes out of a study of PD-L1 blockade in urothelial cancer. Repertoires were generated with immunoSEQ multiplex PCR, while TCRdb's copy carries only in-frame clones and drops some. This table has some 67,000 clones, approximately 91% appearing once. The CDR3 loop spans 15 amino acids. Germline V gene lookup returns CDR1 MNHEY and CDR2 SMNVEV (reference sequence). With 6 bases clipped from V and 5 bases from J, the junction kept 8 bases outside the gene matches. This clonotype originated in a man aged 55 to 69 with urothelial cancer. The sample was PBMCs, taken around atezolizumab (anti-PD-L1) treatment. V gene TRBV27 combines with J gene TRBJ2-4; TRBD1 aligns across 9 bases. CDR3 DNA: TGTGCCAGCAGCCGCAACACAGGGGGCGAAAACATTCAGTACTTC. Translation: CASSRNTGGENIQYF.